The 26 T cell receptor beta chains below all came from one sample that was sequenced in a study of blood T cell repertoires in COVID-19. The protocol was immunoSEQ multiplex PCR, while the TCRdb copy is restricted to in-frame clones and leaves out a portion. The sample includes over 350,000 clones, around 86% of them seen just once. The sample consisted of peripheral blood. These receptors all stem from a woman aged 30 to 39 with active or convalescent COVID-19.

The chain joins TRBV2 to TRBJ2-7; 7 bases map to TRBD1. The ends lost 7 bases at V and 3 bases at J; junction bases unmatched: 12. Germline V gene data show CDR1 as SNHLY and CDR2 as FYNNEI. The CDR3 runs 15 residues. CDR3 in amino acids: CASKRETGIHYEQYF. The CDR3 DNA follows: TGTGCCAGCAAGAGGGAGACAGGGATCCACTACGAGCAGTACTTC.

This chain uses TRBV6-1 with TRBJ1-5, with TRBD1 as a possible D gene (5 bases). CDR1 and CDR2 from the germline V gene are MNHNS and SASEGT. The V and J ends lost 4 bases and 0 bases respectively, with 13 bases between them. CDR3 size: 16 residues. The CDR3: CASSGGGGNSNQPQHF. The CDR3, as DNA: TGTGCCAGCAGTGGTGGGGGAGGGAATAGCAATCAGCCCCAGCATTTT.

The J gene is TRBJ2-7, the V gene TRBV6-2 or TRBV6-3; 9 bases map to TRBD1. V lost 2 bases, J lost 5 bases, and 7 bases stayed unmatched. Looked up from germline, CDR1 is MNHEY and CDR2 is SVGEGT. CDR3 length equals 15 residues. CDR3 amino acids: CASSYHDRGKNEQYF. In DNA form, the CDR3 reads TGTGCCAGCAGTTACCACGACAGGGGGAAGAACGAGCAGTACTTC.

The J gene is TRBJ2-1, the V gene TRBV15; 7 bases are shared with TRBD1. The V gene end was trimmed by 3 bases and the J gene end by 5 bases; junction bases not matched to a gene: 4. This CDR3 is built from 14 residues. CDR1 is LNHNV, CDR2 YYDKDF, per germline (reference sequence). The CDR3 here is CATSSRQGNNEQFF. The CDR3 region has the DNA TGTGCCACCAGCAGCCGACAGGGAAACAATGAGCAGTTCTTC. The full variable domain, its missing parts supplied by reference TRBV15 and TRBJ2-1, is DAMVIQNPRYQVTQFGKPVTLSCSQTLNHNVMYWYQQKSSQAPKLLFHYYDKDFNNEADTPDNFQSRRPNTSFCFLDIRSPGLGDTAMYLCATSSRQGNNEQFFGPGTRLTVL.

The gene calls are TRBV10-3 and TRBJ2-2; D possibly corresponds to TRBD1 (6 bases). This CDR3 spans 14 amino acids. Germline values: CDR1 ENHRY, CDR2 SYGVKD. The V and J ends lost 4 bases and 3 bases respectively, with 9 bases between them. The CDR3 region has the DNA TGTGCCATCAGTGGGGGGCCTGACACCGGGGAGCTGTTTTTT. Protein sequence: CAISGGPDTGELFF.

V and J are TRBV7-6 and TRBJ1-4, with 9 bases aligning to TRBD1. Trimming at V came to 2 bases and at J to 8 bases, leaving 9 bases not matched to a gene. Germline V gene data show CDR1 as SGHVS and CDR2 as FNYEAQ. CDR3 length equals 16 residues. The CDR3 loop reads CASSLPIQGAREKLFF. The CDR3 region has the DNA TGTGCCAGCAGCTTACCTATACAGGGGGCTCGGGAAAAACTGTTTTTT.

The chain couples TRBV5-4 to TRBJ2-7, with a tentative D call TRBD1 (5 bases). V gave up 4 bases and J gave up 3 bases, with 14 bases separating them. The CDR3 totals 14 residues. CDR1 and CDR2 (germline): SGHNT, YYREEE (reference sequence). The CDR3 loop reads CASSRTDSHYEQYF. CDR3 DNA: TGTGCCAGCAGCCGTACAGACAGCCACTACGAGCAGTACTTC. Variable domain in full (rest from reference TRBV5-4 and TRBJ2-7): ETGVTQSPTHLIKTRGQQVTLRCSSQSGHNTVSWYQQALGQGPQFIFQYYREEENGRGNFPPRFSGLQFPNYSSELNVNALELDDSALYLCASSRTDSHYEQYFGPGTRLTVT.

The rearrangement joins TRBV5-1 to TRBJ2-7; 7 bases map to TRBD1. Per the germline V gene, CDR1 is SGHRS and CDR2 is YFSETQ. CDR3 length: 14 amino acids. Trimming removed 5 bases from V and 4 bases from J; junction bases left unmatched: 9. In DNA form, the CDR3 reads TGCGCCAGCAGTGCAACAGGGGTCGGGTACGAGCAGTACTTC. This sequence encodes CASSATGVGYEQYF. The full variable domain, its missing parts supplied by reference TRBV5-1 and TRBJ2-7, is KAGVTQTPRYLIKTRGQQVTLSCSPISGHRSVSWYQQTPGQGLQFLFEYFSETQRNKGNFPGRFSGRQFSNSRSEMNVSTLELGDSALYLCASSATGVGYEQYFGPGTRLTVT.

This clone was recorded a few times. The chain uses TRBV19 and TRBJ1-4, with D unclear. Germline CDR1 and CDR2: LNHDA and SQIVND (reference sequence). V gave up 1 base and J gave up 11 bases, with 20 bases separating them. The CDR3 has 16 amino acids. The chain's CDR3 is CASSIGDFGRLWKLFF. The CDR3 nucleotides are TGTGCCAGTAGTATAGGGGATTTCGGGCGACTATGGAAACTGTTTTTT.

The chain couples TRBV24-1 to TRBJ1-1; perhaps TRBD1 as D (6 bases). V lost 1 base, J lost 6 bases, and 11 bases lay in between. Germline loops: CDR1 KGHDR, CDR2 SFDVKD. The CDR3 loop spans 14 amino acids. The CDR3 bases are TGTGCCACCAGTGATTTCGGGAACAGGGCTGAAGCTTTCTTT. Encoded protein: CATSDFGNRAEAFF.

V is TRBV11-2 and J is TRBJ1-1; D not certain. V was shortened by 2 bases and J by 6 bases, with 7 bases between the two germline ends. Germline V gene lookup returns CDR1 SGHAT and CDR2 FQNNGV. The CDR3 has 12 amino acids. CDR3 in DNA: TGTGCCAGCAGCTTATTTTCGGCTGAAGCTTTCTTT. It encodes CASSLFSAEAFF.

V and J are TRBV20-1 and TRBJ2-5; D unresolved. Germline lookup yields CDR1 DFQATT and CDR2 SNEGSKA (reference sequence). This CDR3 is 10 amino acids long. V lost 5 bases, J lost 3 bases, and 4 bases lay in between. CDR3 residues: CSAAEETQYF. CDR3 in DNA: TGCAGTGCTGCGGAAGAGACCCAGTACTTC.

The chain carries TRBV10-1 and TRBJ1-1; 8 positions match TRBD1. The trim removed 8 bases at V and 3 bases at J, leaving 2 bases unmatched. The CDR3 has 12 amino acids. Per germline, CDR1 WNHNN and CDR2 SYGVQD (reference sequence). The CDR3 DNA is TGCGCCAGCTCGACAGGGGACACTGAAGCTTTCTTT. It encodes CASSTGDTEAFF.

CDR3 bases: TGTGCCAGCAGCTGGACAGGGTTGTCCTATAATTCACCCCTCCACTTT. Translated, it gives CASSWTGLSYNSPLHF. V is TRBV5-5 and J is TRBJ1-6; TRBD1 agrees at 8 bases. Germline CDR1 and CDR2: SGHKS and YYEKEE (reference sequence). Germline trimming cut 3 bases from V and 1 base from J; bases unmatched to any gene: 3. There are 16 residues in the CDR3. Drawing the rest from reference TRBV5-5 and TRBJ1-6, the complete variable domain is DAGVTQSPTHLIKTRGQQVTLRCSPISGHKSVSWYQQVLGQGPQFIFQYYEKEERGRGNFPDRFSARQFPNYSSELNVNALLLGDSALYLCASSWTGLSYNSPLHFGNGTRLTVT.

V and J are TRBV7-8 and TRBJ1-4; D might be TRBD1 (6 bases). With 2 bases removed from V and 3 bases from J, the gap between germline ends came to 10 bases. Germline CDR1 is SGHVS and CDR2 is FQNEAQ. The CDR3 loop spans 15 amino acids. For the CDR3, the DNA is TGTGCCAGCAGCTTACACAGGGTTCCTAATGAAAAACTGTTTTTT. Amino acid sequence: CASSLHRVPNEKLFF.

The table lists this clone with a count of one. The chain is built from TRBV7-9 and TRBJ2-2, with TRBD1 identical over 9 bases. V lost 3 bases, J lost 4 bases, and 12 bases stayed unmatched. The length of the CDR3 is 18 residues. CDR1 and CDR2 from the germline V gene are SEHNR and FQNEAQ (reference sequence). The CDR3 spells CASSFYGGSQGATGELFF. CDR3 nucleotides: TGTGCCAGCAGCTTCTACGGGGGGTCACAGGGGGCCACCGGGGAGCTGTTTTTT.

The chain combines TRBV2 with TRBJ1-2; no definite D call. CDR1 SNHLY and CDR2 FYNNEI come from the germline V gene. Between the trimmed V and J ends, which lost 1 base and 2 bases, there was a span of 5 bases. This CDR3 is built from 13 residues. CDR3 sequence reads: CASSEVINYGYTF. The CDR3 DNA is TGTGCCAGCAGTGAAGTCATCAACTATGGCTACACCTTC.

The gene calls are TRBV2 and TRBJ2-7; TRBD1 agrees at 10 bases. CDR1 is SNHLY and CDR2 is FYNNEI in the germline V gene. The CDR3 spans 12 residues. V shed 7 bases and J 6 bases; nucleotides not matched to a gene: 3. CDR3 DNA sequence: TGTGCCAGCACCTGGACAGGGGGCGAGCAGTACTTC. It is translated as CASTWTGGEQYF.

The V call is TRBV3-1 (or the pseudogene TRBV3-2), the J call TRBJ1-2, with D possibly being TRBD1 (5 bases). This CDR3 is 17 amino acids long. The germline V gene has CDR1 LGHDT and CDR2 YNNKEL (reference sequence). The V gene lost 0 bases and the J gene lost 1 base, with 15 bases spanning the gap. In nucleotides, the CDR3 is TGTGCCAGCAGCCAAGAGAACCGCGGGGCGAGTAACTATGGCTACACCTTC. Protein product: CASSQENRGASNYGYTF.

On this clone itself: The sample contains more than one DNA sequence encoding this CDR3. V is TRBV6-6 and J is TRBJ1-5; unclear D gene. The V gene lost 0 bases and the J gene lost 5 bases, with 8 bases spanning the gap. The CDR3 is 14 amino acids. Germline CDR1 reads MNHNY; CDR2 reads SVGAGI (reference sequence). The DNA for the CDR3 is TGTGCCAGCAGTTACTCAAACAGAGATCAGCCCCAGCATTTT. Translating it yields CASSYSNRDQPQHF.

The chain links TRBV3-1 (or the pseudogene TRBV3-2) to TRBJ1-2, with D perhaps TRBD1 (5 bases). Germline loops: CDR1 LGHDT, CDR2 YNNKEL (reference sequence). V lost 0 bases to trimming and J lost 0 bases, with 14 bases between them. The CDR3 has 17 amino acids. The CDR3 here is CASSQDSAGPTNYGYTF. The CDR3 region has the DNA TGTGCCAGCAGCCAAGATTCGGCAGGGCCAACTAACTATGGCTACACCTTC.

This clone was observed a few times. This chain uses TRBV12-3 or TRBV12-4 with TRBJ1-5, with 8 bases fitting TRBD1. The J segment lost 4 bases and the V segment lost 7 bases, leaving 3 bases of the junction unmatched. The CDR3 has 13 residues. The CDR3 DNA sequence: TGTGCCAGCATCCAGGGGGCGAATCAGCCCCAGCATTTT. Protein product: CASIQGANQPQHF.

The chain has TRBV19 and TRBJ1-1; 8 nucleotides line up with TRBD1. CDR3 length: 16 residues. Looked up from germline, CDR1 is LNHDA and CDR2 is SQIVND (reference sequence). The trim removed 2 bases at V and 0 bases at J, leaving 5 bases unmatched. DNA of the CDR3: TGTGCCAGTAGTATAAGGGACAGGAATATGAACACTGAAGCTTTCTTT. Its protein is CASSIRDRNMNTEAFF.

The chain couples TRBV20-1 to TRBJ1-4; D may be TRBD1 (5 bases). CDR3 length: 13 residues. Germline CDR1 reads DFQATT; CDR2 reads SNEGSKA (reference sequence). V shed 3 bases and J shed 8 bases, with 13 bases lying between them. CDR3 residues: CSASFPGGEKLFF. The DNA of the CDR3 is TGCAGTGCTAGTTTCCCGGGGGGAGAAAAACTGTTTTTT.

This sequence joins TRBV3-1 (or the pseudogene TRBV3-2) and TRBJ2-1, with D perhaps TRBD2 (5 bases). V was shortened by 0 bases and J by 2 bases, with 8 bases between the two germline ends. This CDR3 is built from 15 residues. The germline CDR1 and CDR2 sequences are LGHDT and YNNKEL (reference sequence). CDR3 nucleotide sequence: TGTGCCAGCAGCCAAGATAGCGTAGCCTACAATGAGCAGTTCTTC. It yields the protein CASSQDSVAYNEQFF.

The V gene is TRBV4-1, the J gene TRBJ1-1, with D hard to call. V was pared by 1 base and J by 5 bases, with 8 bases between. The CDR3 is 13 residues long. Germline V gives CDR1 MGHRA, CDR2 YSYEKL. The CDR3 nucleotides are TGCGCCAGCAGCCAAGTCGGGTTTACTGAAGCTTTCTTT. It translates to CASSQVGFTEAFF.